Following are 28 T cell receptor beta chains from one sample sequenced in a study of T cell repertoires in ileal Crohn's disease. Libraries were prepared by immunoSEQ multiplex PCR; TCRdb keeps only in-frame clonotypes and omits some of them. The sample consists of approximately 7,900 clones, roughly 76% of them appearing once. The source material was ileal tissue. The receptors originated from an adult with Crohn's disease.

This clone was recorded once. This chain links TRBV27 with TRBJ2-3, with 9 bases matching TRBD2. Germline-derived CDR1 and CDR2 are MNHEY and SMNVEV (reference sequence). V dropped 0 bases and J dropped 7; count of bases not matched to a gene: 11. The CDR3 is made up of 17 amino acids. Written as DNA, the CDR3 is TGTGCCAGCAGTTTATCGACTAGCGGAGTCATCATGAATACGCAGTATTTT. Encoded protein: CASSLSTSGVIMNTQYF.

The chain has TRBV7-3 and TRBJ2-1; 8 bases are a match to TRBD1. V shed 5 bases, J shed 1 base, and the junction held 4 bases outside the gene matches. Germline lookup yields CDR1 SGHTA and CDR2 FQGTGA. The CDR3 covers 15 residues. The CDR3: CASSLQGASYNEQFF. The CDR3 region has the DNA TGTGCCAGCAGCCTTCAGGGGGCTTCCTACAATGAGCAGTTCTTC.

The chain carries TRBV7-7 and TRBJ2-1; TRBD2 matches 7 bases. The germline gives CDR1 SSHAT, CDR2 FNYEAQ (reference sequence). J lost 5 bases, V lost 1 base, and 5 bases had no gene match. The CDR3 is made up of 15 amino acids. CDR3 sequence reads: CASSLDGLGNNEQFF. The CDR3 nucleotides are TGTGCCAGCAGCTTAGACGGACTAGGTAACAATGAGCAGTTCTTC.

V usage is TRBV5-1 and J usage is TRBJ2-3; 8 bases fit TRBD2. The V gene's germline CDR1 is SGHRS and CDR2 YFSETQ. This CDR3 contains 16 residues. The V gene end was trimmed by 0 bases and the J gene end by 1 base; junction bases not matched to a gene: 4. The CDR3 sequence is CASSLGPAGGTDTQYF. The CDR3, as DNA: TGCGCCAGCAGCTTGGGTCCAGCGGGAGGCACAGATACGCAGTATTTT.

CDR3 loop: CSSDSSNYGYTF. The CDR3 region has the DNA TGCAGCTCGGACAGTTCTAACTATGGCTACACCTTC. This sequence joins TRBV29-1 and TRBJ1-2; a possible D gene is TRBD1 (6 bases). V lost 8 bases to trimming and J lost 0 bases, with 10 bases between them. Germline V gene lookup returns CDR1 SQVTM and CDR2 ANQGSEA. The CDR3 has 12 residues.

This clone appeared a few times. The chain joins TRBV7-6 to TRBJ2-2; the D is unclear. V was cut by 1 base and J by 5 bases, with 8 bases left in between. The germline CDR1 and CDR2 sequences are SGHVS and FNYEAQ. The CDR3 consists of 14 residues. This CDR3 is CASSLVSVTGELFF. The CDR3 region has the DNA TGTGCCAGCAGCTTAGTGTCAGTTACCGGGGAGCTGTTTTTT.

This sequence joins TRBV5-1 and TRBJ1-5, with D perhaps matching TRBD1 (5 bases). Germline CDR1 SGHRS, CDR2 YFSETQ. V was shortened by 3 bases and J by 5 bases, with 9 bases between the two germline ends. CDR3 length: 13 amino acids. The CDR3 spells CASSWDLDQPQHF. The DNA of the CDR3 is TGCGCCAGCAGCTGGGACTTGGATCAGCCCCAGCATTTT.

V and J are TRBV2 and TRBJ2-1; TRBD1 is a possible D gene (6 bases). Germline CDR1 SNHLY, CDR2 FYNNEI. Trimming removed 1 base from V and 13 bases from J, with 20 bases in between. CDR3 length equals 15 residues. This CDR3 is CASSEGGYQGSAQFF. The CDR3 coding sequence is TGTGCCAGCAGTGAAGGAGGTTATCAGGGGTCCGCCCAGTTCTTC.

The chain has TRBV20-1 and TRBJ2-1, with a tentative D call TRBD2 (7 bases). Between the trimmed V and J ends, which lost 4 bases and 8 bases, there was a span of 9 bases. The CDR3 totals 11 residues. CDR1 and CDR2 (germline): DFQATT, SNEGSKA (reference sequence). Here the CDR3 reads CSAKGGDEQFF. The CDR3 DNA reads as TGCAGTGCTAAGGGGGGGGATGAGCAGTTCTTC.

This clone appeared once. The CDR3 sequence: CASRAGGEKVAFF. The CDR3 DNA is TGTGCCAGCAGGGCGGGAGGGGAGAAGGTAGCTTTCTTT. This sequence joins TRBV11-3 and TRBJ1-1; D is possibly TRBD1 (5 bases). CDR1 and CDR2 (germline): SGHNT, YENEEA. CDR3 size: 13 residues. V lost 6 bases, J lost 10 bases, and 18 bases lay in between.

The chain uses TRBV5-4 and TRBJ2-3, with 8 bases fitting TRBD2. The trim removed 3 bases at V and 1 base at J, leaving 16 bases unmatched. The CDR3 runs 19 residues. The germline V gene encodes CDR1 SGHNT and CDR2 YYREEE (reference sequence). The CDR3 sequence is CASSSGQREIQGGTDTQYF. In nucleotides, the CDR3 is TGTGCCAGCAGCTCCGGTCAGCGGGAGATCCAAGGGGGCACAGATACGCAGTATTTT.

This clone was seen more than once but under ten times. The chain combines TRBV6-5 with TRBJ2-5; 8 bases align to TRBD1. The ends lost 4 bases at V and 5 bases at J; junction bases unmatched: 3. The CDR3 has 13 amino acids. Germline-derived CDR1 and CDR2 are MNHEY and SVGAGI. CDR3 region: CASSFQGAETQYF. CDR3 bases: TGTGCCAGCAGTTTTCAGGGGGCTGAGACCCAGTACTTC.

This chain joins TRBV25-1 and TRBJ1-4, with 7 bases that match TRBD1. Unmatched junction bases numbered 3, after V lost 3 bases and J lost 5 bases. This CDR3 is built from 14 residues. Germline lookup yields CDR1 MGHDK and CDR2 SYGVNS. The CDR3 bases are TGTGCCAGCAGTGACCGGGACAGCAATGAAAAACTGTTTTTT. Encoded protein: CASSDRDSNEKLFF.

The rearrangement joins TRBV20-1 to TRBJ1-1; no reliable D call. V shed 1 base and J shed 7 bases, with 7 bases lying between them. Germline V lookup: CDR1 DFQATT, CDR2 SNEGSKA (reference sequence). The CDR3 is made up of 11 amino acids. This chain's CDR3 is CSARGAVEAFF. CDR3 DNA: TGCAGTGCTAGAGGGGCAGTTGAAGCTTTCTTT.

The chain combines TRBV5-1 with TRBJ2-3; TRBD1 aligns across 11 bases. The V and J ends lost 0 bases and 6 bases, in that order; junction bases with no gene match: 3. There are 15 residues in the CDR3. Germline V gives CDR1 SGHRS, CDR2 YFSETQ. The CDR3 spells CASSLGRDRGDTQYF. CDR3 in DNA: TGCGCCAGCAGCTTGGGCCGGGACAGGGGGGATACGCAGTATTTT.

The chain carries TRBV7-9 and TRBJ2-2; TRBD1 matches 9 bases. With 7 bases clipped from V and 5 bases from J, the junction kept 8 bases outside the gene matches. The CDR3 spans 15 residues. Germline loops: CDR1 SEHNR, CDR2 FQNEAQ (reference sequence). For the CDR3, the DNA is TGTGCCAGCAAGGGCCGGGACAGGGATACCGGGGAGCTGTTTTTT. Translation gives CASKGRDRDTGELFF.

This chain joins TRBV7-6 and TRBJ2-7, with D perhaps matching TRBD2 (5 bases). The CDR3 is 13 residues long. Per germline, CDR1 SGHVS and CDR2 FNYEAQ. V was shortened by 3 bases and J by 5 bases, with 11 bases between the two germline ends. CDR3 region: CASSFGLRDEQYF. DNA for the CDR3: TGTGCCAGCAGCTTCGGACTGAGGGACGAGCAGTACTTC.

This clone has only a few counts. This sequence joins TRBV7-3 and TRBJ2-1, with 7 positions matching TRBD1. The CDR3 extends over 16 amino acids. Germline CDR1 reads SGHTA; CDR2 reads FQGTGA. V shed 4 bases, J shed 4 bases, and the junction held 10 bases outside the gene matches. The CDR3 DNA follows: TGTGCCAGCAGCTCGTGGGCGACAGGGTTTTACAATGAGCAGTTCTTC. Amino acids: CASSSWATGFYNEQFF.

This chain links TRBV9 with TRBJ1-2; weak D call: TRBD1 (5 bases). The CDR3 has 15 residues. V lost 0 bases and J 3 bases, leaving 12 bases between the germline ends. CDR1 and CDR2 from the germline V gene are SGDLS and YYNGEE. The CDR3 region is CASSVGQTGDYGYTF. CDR3 in DNA: TGTGCCAGCAGCGTAGGACAAACGGGGGACTATGGCTACACCTTC.

The chain recombines TRBV28 with TRBJ1-1; 8 bases line up with TRBD1. Per the germline V gene, CDR1 is MDHEN and CDR2 is SYDVKM. Losses at the gene ends were 5 bases for V and 11 bases for J; bases not matched to a gene: 13. The CDR3 sequence is 14 residues long. CDR3 protein: CASSTRQGLGGAFF. CDR3 sequence (DNA): TGTGCCAGCAGTACACGACAGGGGTTGGGGGGGGCTTTCTTT.

This chain connects TRBV29-1 to TRBJ2-1; 13 bases line up with TRBD2. The germline gives CDR1 SQVTM, CDR2 ANQGSEA. V shed 3 bases, J shed 8 bases, and the junction held 4 bases outside the gene matches. The CDR3 totals 14 residues. CDR3 nucleotides: TGCAGCGTTGACGGACTAGCGGGAGTTGATGAGCAGTTCTTC. This codes for CSVDGLAGVDEQFF.

The DNA of the CDR3 is TGTGCCAGCAGCCTTACCTCCGGGACGTGGAGGGAACAGCCCCAGCATTTT. Translated, it gives CASSLTSGTWREQPQHF. The V gene is TRBV7-8, the J gene TRBJ1-5; tentative D call: TRBD1 (5 bases). Germline lookup yields CDR1 SGHVS and CDR2 FQNEAQ. CDR3 length: 17 amino acids. Deletions cut 5 bases from V and 7 bases from J, with 24 bases between.

The J gene is TRBJ2-5, the V gene TRBV7-3; no clear D gene. V was shortened by 1 base and J by 3 bases, with 9 bases between the two germline ends. The germline CDR1 and CDR2 sequences are SGHTA and FQGTGA. The CDR3 covers 14 residues. CDR3 sequence reads: CASSLRGREETQYF. DNA of the CDR3: TGTGCCAGCAGCTTAAGAGGCAGAGAAGAGACCCAGTACTTC.

The chain employs TRBV25-1 and TRBJ1-2, with D possibly matching TRBD1 (6 bases). Germline assignment: CDR1 MGHDK and CDR2 SYGVNS. The CDR3 loop spans 15 amino acids. V lost 1 base to trimming and J lost 2 bases, with 11 bases between them. This chain's CDR3 is CASSESTGQNYGYTF. Here the CDR3 DNA reads TGTGCCAGCAGTGAATCGACTGGACAGAACTATGGCTACACCTTC.

This chain uses TRBV4-1 with TRBJ2-2, with D perhaps matching TRBD2 (6 bases). Deletions cut 2 bases from V and 8 bases from J, with 9 bases between. The CDR3 consists of 13 residues. Germline V lookup: CDR1 MGHRA, CDR2 YSYEKL. The CDR3 DNA follows: TGCGCCAGCAGCCAACCCCGGGGGGGGGAGCTGTTTTTT. Translating gives CASSQPRGGELFF.

The chain couples TRBV6-5 to TRBJ1-1; possibly TRBD1 for D (5 bases). The CDR3 is 14 amino acids. Trimming stripped 4 bases from V and 8 bases from J, with 17 bases between. Per germline, CDR1 MNHEY and CDR2 SVGAGI. CDR3 sequence: CASSSDTTWEEAFF. CDR3 bases: TGTGCCAGCAGTTCGGACACAACTTGGGAAGAAGCTTTCTTT.

The chain couples TRBV7-8 to TRBJ2-7; TRBD1 matches at 7 bases. Germline-derived CDR1 and CDR2 are SGHVS and FQNEAQ. J gave up 0 bases and V 1 base, and 9 bases lay outside the gene matches. The CDR3 has 17 amino acids. DNA for the CDR3: TGTGCCAGCAGCTTAGTAAGTCGTGGGGACAGCTCCTACGAGCAGTACTTC. This encodes CASSLVSRGDSSYEQYF.

The chain couples TRBV2 to TRBJ1-2; no definite D call. V shed 10 bases and J shed 6 bases, with 21 bases lying between them. The CDR3 totals 14 residues. Germline lookup yields CDR1 SNHLY and CDR2 FYNNEI. The CDR3 DNA sequence: TGTGCCACAACGCCCGGGGTGGGCAAAAATGGCTACACCTTC. Encoded protein: CATTPGVGKNGYTF. The full variable domain, its missing parts supplied by reference TRBV2 and TRBJ1-2, is EPEVTQTPSHQVTQMGQEVILRCVPISNHLYFYWYRQILGQKVEFLVSFYNNEISEKSEIFDDQFSVERPDGSNFTLKIRSTKLEDSAMYFCATTPGVGKNGYTFGSGTRLTVV.